These 20 T cell receptor beta chains originate from one sample sequenced in a study of blood T cell repertoires in COVID-19. TCRdb's table, derived via immunoSEQ multiplex PCR, lists solely in-frame clones and lacks some. Of about 290,000 clones in the sample, around four fifths were seen once. Sequencing input: peripheral blood. These receptors originate from a woman aged 50 to 60 with active or convalescent COVID-19.

The V call is TRBV12-3 or TRBV12-4, the J call TRBJ2-3; D remains unclear. V was pared by 7 bases and J by 2 bases, with 10 bases between. CDR3 length equals 13 residues. DNA of the CDR3: TGTGCCAGCACCACAGTAGACACAGATACGCAGTATTTT. It codes for CASTTVDTDTQYF.

CDR3 DNA sequence: TGTGCCAGCAGCCAAGATAGGCAGCGGGGACGCACAGATACGCAGTATTTT. It specifies CASSQDRQRGRTDTQYF. The rearrangement joins TRBV4-2 to TRBJ2-3, with 7 bases that match TRBD2. This CDR3 contains 17 residues. Germline CDR1 and CDR2: LGHNA and YNFKEQ. J was trimmed by 1 base and V by 0 bases; bases with no gene match: 7.

The chain joins TRBV5-1 to TRBJ2-5; TRBD2 matches 7 bases. V lost 1 base, J lost 0 bases, and 3 bases stayed unmatched. CDR1 SGHRS and CDR2 YFSETQ come from the germline V gene. The CDR3 sequence is 15 residues long. CDR3 in amino acids: CASSLNGGYQETQYF. The CDR3 DNA follows: TGCGCCAGCAGCTTGAACGGGGGGTACCAAGAGACCCAGTACTTC.

The chain is built from TRBV5-4 and TRBJ1-1; TRBD1 agrees at 8 bases. Per germline, CDR1 SGHNT and CDR2 YYREEE (reference sequence). The CDR3 totals 13 residues. The J segment lost 5 bases and the V segment lost 4 bases, leaving 4 bases of the junction unmatched. The CDR3 coding sequence is TGTGCCAGCAGCGTCAGGGGGCGGACTGAAGCTTTCTTT. Translation: CASSVRGRTEAFF.

This chain connects TRBV2 to TRBJ2-2, with TRBD2 matching over 7 bases. This CDR3 has 14 amino acids. With V trimmed by 7 bases and J by 0 bases, 2 bases remained unmatched. CDR1 SNHLY and CDR2 FYNNEI come from the germline V gene. The CDR3 region is CASKLAPNTGELFF. The CDR3 nucleotides read TGTGCCAGCAAACTAGCGCCGAACACCGGGGAGCTGTTTTTT.

The gene calls are TRBV9 and TRBJ2-1; 7 bases align to TRBD2. The CDR3 is 14 residues long. From germline, CDR1 is SGDLS and CDR2 YYNGEE. With V trimmed by 0 bases and J by 5 bases, 2 bases remained unmatched. CDR3 residues: CASSVGTSHNEQFF. CDR3 in DNA: TGTGCCAGCAGCGTAGGGACTAGTCACAATGAGCAGTTCTTC.

The chain links TRBV28 to TRBJ1-2, with TRBD1 as a possible D gene (5 bases). V was pared by 10 bases and J by 4 bases, with 16 bases between. This CDR3 comprises 13 residues. The germline gives CDR1 MDHEN, CDR2 SYDVKM. In nucleotides, the CDR3 is TGTGCCACCTCTAACCCGACAGCCTATGGCTACACCTTC. This gives the protein CATSNPTAYGYTF.

The rearrangement links TRBV7-3 to TRBJ2-1; a possible D gene is TRBD2 (6 bases). This CDR3 has 14 residues. The V end lost 5 bases, the J end lost 5 bases, and 13 bases lay between the germline ends. Germline-derived CDR1 and CDR2 are SGHTA and FQGTGA. The CDR3 DNA reads as TGTGCCAGCAGCCCTTGGGACTCAGACAATGAGCAGTTCTTC. It yields the protein CASSPWDSDNEQFF.

The chain couples TRBV6-5 to TRBJ2-1; 7 nucleotides align to TRBD1. Per germline, CDR1 MNHEY and CDR2 SVGAGI. The CDR3 totals 13 residues. V shed 8 bases and J 4 bases; nucleotides not matched to a gene: 5. The CDR3 coding sequence is TGTGCCAGCCGATGGGACAGTTACAATGAGCAGTTCTTC. This encodes CASRWDSYNEQFF.

The J gene is TRBJ1-1, the V gene TRBV18; D not certain. CDR1 is KGHSH and CDR2 is LQKENI in the germline V gene. V dropped 4 bases and J dropped 5 bases, with 17 bases sitting between them. The length of the CDR3 is 15 residues. The CDR3 spells CASSQSRAEETEAFF. In DNA form, the CDR3 reads TGTGCCAGCTCACAGAGTAGAGCGGAGGAGACTGAAGCTTTCTTT.

The genes are TRBV7-8 and TRBJ2-1, with 11 bases that match TRBD2. The CDR3 covers 16 residues. Germline CDR1 is SGHVS and CDR2 is FQNEAQ. Trimming removed 5 bases from V and 5 bases from J; junction bases left unmatched: 8. The CDR3, as DNA: TGTGCCAGCAGCGCGCGACTAGCGGGGCTAAACAATGAGCAGTTCTTC. Its translation: CASSARLAGLNNEQFF.

The J gene is TRBJ2-3, the V gene TRBV5-1; 9 nucleotides align to TRBD2. This CDR3 spans 18 amino acids. V gave up 3 bases and J gave up 0 bases; unmatched junction bases: 11. Germline V gene data show CDR1 as SGHRS and CDR2 as YFSETQ. This chain's CDR3 is CASSSPGLATPSTDTQYF. CDR3 DNA: TGCGCCAGCAGCTCCCCCGGACTAGCGACGCCTAGCACAGATACGCAGTATTTT.

This clone appeared once. The V and J genes are TRBV5-4 and TRBJ1-5; maybe TRBD1 (5 bases). The CDR3 length is 15 residues. V was cut by 0 bases and J by 4 bases, with 11 bases left in between. Germline loops: CDR1 SGHNT, CDR2 YYREEE (reference sequence). The chain's CDR3 is CASSLGGLANQPQHF. The CDR3 bases are TGTGCCAGCAGCTTGGGGGGCCTGGCAAATCAGCCCCAGCATTTT.

The chain combines TRBV5-1 with TRBJ2-3; tentatively, D is TRBD2 (5 bases). The germline V gene has CDR1 SGHRS and CDR2 YFSETQ. The CDR3 is 15 amino acids. The V gene lost 2 bases and the J gene lost 6 bases, with 16 bases spanning the gap. Here the CDR3 reads CASSLRGTARDTQYF. DNA for the CDR3: TGCGCCAGCAGCTTACGGGGAACCGCCAGGGATACGCAGTATTTT.

On this clone itself: The sample carries other DNA sequences with the same CDR3. The rearrangement links TRBV2 to TRBJ2-7; D possibly corresponds to TRBD1 (5 bases). Germline assignment: CDR1 SNHLY and CDR2 FYNNEI. This CDR3 has 12 amino acids. Trimming took 5 bases from V and 2 from J, leaving 7 bases between them. Written as DNA, the CDR3 is TGTGCCAGCAGTCTACAGGCCTACGAGCAGTACTTC. Amino acids: CASSLQAYEQYF.

The chain links TRBV5-1 to TRBJ1-2; D is uncertain. CDR1 and CDR2 from the germline V gene are SGHRS and YFSETQ. V was cut by 2 bases and J by 3 bases, with 11 bases left in between. There are 14 residues in the CDR3. The CDR3 sequence: CASSFKRVDYGYTF. CDR3 nucleotide sequence: TGCGCCAGCAGCTTTAAACGGGTAGACTATGGCTACACCTTC.

This clone appeared a few times. The chain couples TRBV29-1 to TRBJ2-5; D uncertain. The germline V and J ends were trimmed by 2 bases and 7 bases, with 11 bases remaining between them. The length of the CDR3 is 12 residues. CDR1 and CDR2 (germline): SQVTM, ANQGSEA. The CDR3 protein is CSVELTQVTQYF. The DNA of the CDR3 is TGCAGCGTTGAATTGACCCAGGTGACCCAGTACTTC.

V and J are TRBV27 and TRBJ2-3; TRBD2 matches at 12 bases. CDR1 is MNHEY, CDR2 SMNVEV, per germline (reference sequence). CDR3 length equals 15 residues. V lost 7 bases to trimming and J lost 6 bases; unmatched junction nucleotides: 8. CDR3 in amino acids: CASTLAGGPSDTQYF. The CDR3 DNA is TGTGCCAGCACACTAGCGGGAGGACCCTCGGATACGCAGTATTTT.

This chain links TRBV6-4 with TRBJ2-2, with 7 bases that match TRBD2. There are 17 residues in the CDR3. With V trimmed by 7 bases and J by 0 bases, 11 bases remained unmatched. In germline, CDR1 is MRHNA, CDR2 SNTAGT. The CDR3 protein is CASTRTTGGANTGELFF. The CDR3 DNA follows: TGTGCCAGCACTAGAACTACGGGAGGCGCGAACACCGGGGAGCTGTTTTTT.

The chain combines TRBV24-1 with TRBJ1-4; D is undetermined. CDR3 length equals 19 residues. CDR1 and CDR2 (germline): KGHDR, SFDVKD. The ends were cut back, 2 bases at V and 7 bases at J, with 25 bases in the middle. Here the CDR3 reads CATSDSLWENVRRGEKLFF. The CDR3 DNA sequence: TGTGCCACCAGTGATTCATTGTGGGAAAACGTTAGACGGGGTGAAAAACTGTTTTTT.